Sample share makes the clone carrying this T cell receptor (beta chain) medium-sized. Germline CDR1 MNHEY, CDR2 SVGAGI. V lost 4 bases and J 2 bases, leaving 15 bases between the germline ends. The CDR3 length is 15 residues. The sample comes from a study of T-cell reconstitution after alpha-beta-depleted transplantation in children. Unique molecular identifiers were incorporated during preparation of the TCRbeta library. Each CDR3 protein gets one entry after TCRdb re-called the PCR reads with MiXCR. Among over 3,500 distinct CDR3 sequences, under 25% were seen once, and the ten largest hold roughly 58%.

Material: PBMCs, mostly from graft donor cells, obtained 60 days after TCRalphabeta/CD19-depleted stem cell transplant. The clonotype comes from a boy in the first two years of life who had a stem cell transplant for acute myeloid leukemia, so the T cells may come from the graft donor. The chain has TRBV6-5 and TRBJ2-7, with D perhaps matching TRBD1 or TRBD2 (7 bases each). The CDR3 spells CASSSRQGGPYEQYF. The DNA of the CDR3 is TGTGCCAGCAGTTCCAGACAGGGAGGGCCCTACGAGCAGTACTTC.